This TCR beta chain emerged from a study of tumor-infiltrating lymphocytes in primary liver carcinoma. Unsorted bulk tissue (about 18-30 mg) underwent RNA and DNA co-extraction. The researchers produced TCR beta cDNA from roughly 500 ng total RNA with a constant-region primer. Three nested multiplex PCR rounds, a slightly modified ARM-PCR, produced the libraries for TCR beta. Running 9 to 11 cycles apiece, the first two PCR rounds relied on TRBV1-TRBV30 forward primers together with a C-beta reverse primer. MiXCR was run by TCRdb on the multiplex PCR reads, yielding one entry per CDR3 protein. The sample holds 90,000 to 150,000 distinct CDR3 sequences, about two thirds seen once. In the case of this clonotype: A read error may account for a junction end that differs from germline.

The CDR3 covers 15 residues. What was sequenced was tumor-adjacent normal liver tissue. This sequence originates from a woman in her sixties or seventies with primary liver carcinoma and hepatitis B virus infection. This sequence joins TRBV12-3 or TRBV12-4 and TRBJ2-7, with TRBD2 identical over 14 bases. The CDR3 sequence is CASAGTSGSSYEEYF. CDR3 nucleotide sequence: TGCGCCAGCGCCGGGACTAGCGGGAGCTCCTACGAGGAGTACTTC.